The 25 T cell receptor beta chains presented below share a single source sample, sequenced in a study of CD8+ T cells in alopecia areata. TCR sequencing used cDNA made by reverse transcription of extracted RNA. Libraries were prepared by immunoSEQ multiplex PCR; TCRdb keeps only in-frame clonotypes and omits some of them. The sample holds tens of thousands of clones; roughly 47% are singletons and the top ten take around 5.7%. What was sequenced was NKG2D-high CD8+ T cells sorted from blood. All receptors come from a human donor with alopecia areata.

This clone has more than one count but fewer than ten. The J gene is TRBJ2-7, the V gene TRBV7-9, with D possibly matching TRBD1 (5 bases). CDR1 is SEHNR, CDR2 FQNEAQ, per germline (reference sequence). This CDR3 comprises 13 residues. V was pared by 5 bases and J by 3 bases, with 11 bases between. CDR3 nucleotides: TGTGCCAGCAGCCCCTCGCAGGGCTACGAGCAGTACTTC. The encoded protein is CASSPSQGYEQYF. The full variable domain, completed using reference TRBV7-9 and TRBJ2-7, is DTGVSQNPRHKITKRGQNVTFRCDPISEHNRLYWYRQTLGQGPEFLTYFQNEAQLEKSRLLSDRFSAERPKGSFSTLEIQRTEQGDSAMYLCASSPSQGYEQYFGPGTRLTVT.

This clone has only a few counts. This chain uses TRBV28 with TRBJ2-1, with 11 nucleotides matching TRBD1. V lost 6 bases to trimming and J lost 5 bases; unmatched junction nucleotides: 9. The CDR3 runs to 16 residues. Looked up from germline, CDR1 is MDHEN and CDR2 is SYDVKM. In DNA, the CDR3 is TGTGCCAGCAGCCCACGGGGGACAGGGGGTCACAATGAGCAGTTCTTC. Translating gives CASSPRGTGGHNEQFF. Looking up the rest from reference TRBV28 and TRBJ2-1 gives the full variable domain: DVKVTQSSRYLVKRTGEKVFLECVQDMDHENMFWYRQDPGLGLRLIYFSYDVKMKEKGDIPEGYSVSREKKERFSLILESASTNQTSMYLCASSPRGTGGHNEQFFGPGTRLTVL.

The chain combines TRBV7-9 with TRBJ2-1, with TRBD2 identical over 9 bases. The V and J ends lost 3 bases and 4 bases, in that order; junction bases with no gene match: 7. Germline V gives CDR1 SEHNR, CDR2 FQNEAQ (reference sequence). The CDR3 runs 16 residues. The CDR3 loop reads CASSFLAGEWYNEQFF. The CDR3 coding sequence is TGTGCCAGCAGCTTTTTAGCGGGAGAGTGGTACAATGAGCAGTTCTTC.

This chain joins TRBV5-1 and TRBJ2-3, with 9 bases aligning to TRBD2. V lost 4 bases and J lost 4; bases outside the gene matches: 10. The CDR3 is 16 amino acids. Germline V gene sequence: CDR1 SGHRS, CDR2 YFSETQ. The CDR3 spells CASSELREGPADTQYF. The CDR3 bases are TGCGCCAGCAGCGAGTTGCGGGAGGGCCCCGCAGATACGCAGTATTTT.

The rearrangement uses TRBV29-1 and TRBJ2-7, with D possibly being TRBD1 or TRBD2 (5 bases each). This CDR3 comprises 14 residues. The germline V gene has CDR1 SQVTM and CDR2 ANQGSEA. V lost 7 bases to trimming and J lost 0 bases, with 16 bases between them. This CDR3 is CSAHGRESSYEQYF. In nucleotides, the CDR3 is TGCAGCGCCCACGGCAGGGAGAGCTCCTACGAGCAGTACTTC.

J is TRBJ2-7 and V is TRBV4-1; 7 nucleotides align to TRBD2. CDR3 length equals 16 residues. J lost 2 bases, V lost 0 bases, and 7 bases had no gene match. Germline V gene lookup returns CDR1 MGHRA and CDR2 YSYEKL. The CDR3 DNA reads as TGCGCCAGCAGCCAAGAAGGGGAGGGCTTCCCCTACGAGCAGTACTTC. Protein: CASSQEGEGFPYEQYF.

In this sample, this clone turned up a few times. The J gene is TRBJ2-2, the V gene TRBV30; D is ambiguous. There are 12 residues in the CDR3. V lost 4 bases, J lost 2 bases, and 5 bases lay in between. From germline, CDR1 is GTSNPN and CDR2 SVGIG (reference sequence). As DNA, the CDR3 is TGTGCCTGGATCGAAAACACCGGGGAGCTGTTTTTT. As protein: CAWIENTGELFF.

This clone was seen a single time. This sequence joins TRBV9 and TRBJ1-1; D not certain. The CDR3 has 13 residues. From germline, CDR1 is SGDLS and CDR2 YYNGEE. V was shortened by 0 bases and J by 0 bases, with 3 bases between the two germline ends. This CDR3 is CASSVELNTEAFF. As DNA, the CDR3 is TGTGCCAGCAGCGTAGAGCTGAACACTGAAGCTTTCTTT.

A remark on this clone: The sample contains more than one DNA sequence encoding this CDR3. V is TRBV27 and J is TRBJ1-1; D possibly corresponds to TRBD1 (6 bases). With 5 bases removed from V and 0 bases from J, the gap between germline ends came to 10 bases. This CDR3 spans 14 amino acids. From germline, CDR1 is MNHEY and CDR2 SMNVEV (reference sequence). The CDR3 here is CASSPGQLNTEAFF. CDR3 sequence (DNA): TGTGCCAGCAGTCCCGGACAGCTGAACACTGAAGCTTTCTTT.

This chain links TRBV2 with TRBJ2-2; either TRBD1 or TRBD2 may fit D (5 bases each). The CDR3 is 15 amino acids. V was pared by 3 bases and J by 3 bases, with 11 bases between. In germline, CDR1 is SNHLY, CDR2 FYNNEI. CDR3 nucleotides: TGTGCCAGCAGTGACCCCAGAGGGGACACCGGGGAGCTGTTTTTT. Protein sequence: CASSDPRGDTGELFF. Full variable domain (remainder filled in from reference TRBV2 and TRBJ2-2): EPEVTQTPSHQVTQMGQEVILRCVPISNHLYFYWYRQILGQKVEFLVSFYNNEISEKSEIFDDQFSVERPDGSNFTLKIRSTKLEDSAMYFCASSDPRGDTGELFFGEGSRLTVL.

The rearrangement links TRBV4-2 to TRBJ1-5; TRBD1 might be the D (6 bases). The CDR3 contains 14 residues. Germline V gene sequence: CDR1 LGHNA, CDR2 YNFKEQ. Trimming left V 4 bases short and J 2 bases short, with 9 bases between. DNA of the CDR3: TGTGCCAGCAGCCGGGGGCGCGGCAATCAGCCCCAGCATTTT. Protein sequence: CASSRGRGNQPQHF.

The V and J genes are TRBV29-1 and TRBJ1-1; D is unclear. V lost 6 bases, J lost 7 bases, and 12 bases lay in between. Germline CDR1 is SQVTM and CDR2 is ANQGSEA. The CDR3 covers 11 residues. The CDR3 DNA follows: TGCAGCGTCGTCATGACGAATGAAGCTTTCTTT. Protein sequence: CSVVMTNEAFF.

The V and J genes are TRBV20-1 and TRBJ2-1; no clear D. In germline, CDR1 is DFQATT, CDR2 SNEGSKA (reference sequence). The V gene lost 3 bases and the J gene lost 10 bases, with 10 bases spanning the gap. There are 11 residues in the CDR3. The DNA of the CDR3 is TGCAGTGCTAGTGAGACGGGCGAGCAGTTCTTC. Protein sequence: CSASETGEQFF.

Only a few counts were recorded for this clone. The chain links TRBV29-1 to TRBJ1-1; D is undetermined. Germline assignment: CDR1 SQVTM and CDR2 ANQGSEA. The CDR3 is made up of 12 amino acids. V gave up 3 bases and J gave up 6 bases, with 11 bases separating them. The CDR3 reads CSVEAERPEAFF. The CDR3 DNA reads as TGCAGCGTTGAGGCGGAGCGCCCTGAAGCTTTCTTT.

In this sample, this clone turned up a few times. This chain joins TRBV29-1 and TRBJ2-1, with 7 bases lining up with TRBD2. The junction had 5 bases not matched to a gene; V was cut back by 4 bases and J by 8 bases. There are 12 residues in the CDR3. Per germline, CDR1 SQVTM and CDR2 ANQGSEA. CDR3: CSVVGRADEQFF. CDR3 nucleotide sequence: TGCAGCGTTGTGGGGAGGGCGGATGAGCAGTTCTTC.

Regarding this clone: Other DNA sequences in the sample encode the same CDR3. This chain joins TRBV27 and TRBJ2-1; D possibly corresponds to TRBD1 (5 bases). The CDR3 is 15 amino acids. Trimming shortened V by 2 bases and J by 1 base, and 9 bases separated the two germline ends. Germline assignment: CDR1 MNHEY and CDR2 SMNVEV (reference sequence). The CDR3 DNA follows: TGTGCCAGCAGTTTAAGGGGCGGATCCTACAATGAGCAGTTCTTC. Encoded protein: CASSLRGGSYNEQFF.

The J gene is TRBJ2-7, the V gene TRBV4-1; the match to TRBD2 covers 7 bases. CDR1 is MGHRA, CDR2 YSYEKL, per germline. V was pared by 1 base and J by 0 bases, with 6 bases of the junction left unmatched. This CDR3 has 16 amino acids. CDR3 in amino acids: CASSQAPWTSSYEQYF. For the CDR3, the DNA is TGCGCCAGCAGCCAAGCTCCCTGGACTAGCTCCTACGAGCAGTACTTC.

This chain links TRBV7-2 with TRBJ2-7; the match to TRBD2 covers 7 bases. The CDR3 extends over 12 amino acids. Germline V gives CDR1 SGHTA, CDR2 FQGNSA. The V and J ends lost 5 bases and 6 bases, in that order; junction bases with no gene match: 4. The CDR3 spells CASSDGTIEQYF. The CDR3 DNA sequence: TGTGCCAGCAGCGACGGGACTATCGAGCAGTACTTC.

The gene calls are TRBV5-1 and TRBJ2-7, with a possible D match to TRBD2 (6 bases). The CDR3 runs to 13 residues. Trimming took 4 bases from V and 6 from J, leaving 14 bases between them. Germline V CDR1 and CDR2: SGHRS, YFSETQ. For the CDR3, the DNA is TGCGCCAGCAGCCTGACGGACGGGGGCGAGCAGTACTTC. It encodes CASSLTDGGEQYF.

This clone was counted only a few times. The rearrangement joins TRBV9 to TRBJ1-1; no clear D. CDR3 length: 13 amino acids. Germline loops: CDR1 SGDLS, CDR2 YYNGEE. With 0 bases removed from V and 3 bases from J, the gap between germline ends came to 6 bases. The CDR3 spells CASSVGTHTEAFF. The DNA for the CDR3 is TGTGCCAGCAGCGTAGGGACTCACACTGAAGCTTTCTTT.

The CDR3 loop reads CSVLLRETYEQYF. DNA of the CDR3: TGCAGCGTTCTCCTCAGGGAAACCTACGAGCAGTACTTC. The chain is built from TRBV29-1 and TRBJ2-7; D is possibly TRBD1 (5 bases). Trimming removed 5 bases from V and 2 bases from J, with 13 bases in between. Germline V CDR1 and CDR2: SQVTM, ANQGSEA. There are 13 residues in the CDR3.

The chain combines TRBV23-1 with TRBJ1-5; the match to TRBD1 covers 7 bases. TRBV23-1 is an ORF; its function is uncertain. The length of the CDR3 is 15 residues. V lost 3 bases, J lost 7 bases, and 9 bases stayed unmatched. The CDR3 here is CASSHPTQGGQPQHF. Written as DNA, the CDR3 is TGCGCCAGCAGTCATCCTACCCAGGGGGGGCAGCCCCAGCATTTT.

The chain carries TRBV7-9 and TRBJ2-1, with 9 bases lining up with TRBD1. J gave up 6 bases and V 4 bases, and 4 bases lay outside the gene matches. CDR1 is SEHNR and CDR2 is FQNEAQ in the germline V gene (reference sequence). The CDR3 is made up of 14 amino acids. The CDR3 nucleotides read TGTGCCAGCAGCTCCGGACAGGGGATCAATGAGCAGTTCTTC. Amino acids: CASSSGQGINEQFF.

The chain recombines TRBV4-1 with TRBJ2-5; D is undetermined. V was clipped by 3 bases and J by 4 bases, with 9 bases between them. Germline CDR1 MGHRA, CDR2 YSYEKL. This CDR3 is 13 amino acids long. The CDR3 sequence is CASSQLRTETQYF. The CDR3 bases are TGCGCCAGCAGCCAGTTGCGGACAGAGACCCAGTACTTC.

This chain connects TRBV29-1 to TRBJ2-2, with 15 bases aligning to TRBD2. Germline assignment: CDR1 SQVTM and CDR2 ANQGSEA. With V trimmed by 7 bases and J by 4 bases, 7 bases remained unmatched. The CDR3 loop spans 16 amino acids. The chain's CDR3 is CSAKGLAGGGTGELFF. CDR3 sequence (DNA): TGCAGCGCGAAAGGACTAGCGGGAGGGGGCACCGGGGAGCTGTTTTTT.